The present entry profiles one T cell receptor (beta chain) with its context. The data derive from a study of shared clonotypes between healthy human individuals. Assay used: immunoSEQ multiplex PCR; TCRdb lists only in-frame clones, some missing. The table lists approximately 500,000 clones, 65% to 85% of them singletons. This clonotype originated in a woman in her 40s in good health. Some clones in this sample may be carry-over from other donors' samples. Input material: PBMCs.

The CDR3 loop reads CASSAGTISSYNEQFF. In DNA form, the CDR3 reads TGCGCCAGCAGCGCCGGGACTATCAGCTCCTACAATGAGCAGTTCTTC. The V gene is TRBV5-1, the J gene TRBJ2-1; 7 bases are shared with TRBD2. J gave up 0 bases and V 4 bases, and 7 bases lay outside the gene matches. Germline lookup yields CDR1 SGHRS and CDR2 YFSETQ. The CDR3 contains 16 residues.